This is a list of T cell receptor beta chains from one sample in a study of Ad26.COV2.S vaccination and SARS-CoV-2 variants. Generated by immunoSEQ multiplex PCR, the TCRdb table keeps only in-frame clones and is missing some. This table holds approximately 410,000 clones, over 75% found once. This sample comprised peripheral blood, obtained in a trial of Ad26.COV2.S vaccine versus placebo. The receptors here all came from a person aged 18-65 years who received the Ad26.COV2.S COVID-19 vaccine or a placebo. CDR3s include the opening cysteine and the closing phenylalanine or tryptophan. D genes are given only for firm matches. The listing skips clone size in some rows; elsewhere it reads once, few, many or a size class.

j_gene,d_gene,abundance,v_gene,CDR3aa,CDR3nt
TRBJ1-2,.,.,TRBV19,CASSIGGSNPYGYTF,TGTGCCAGTAGTATAGGGGGTTCGAACCCCTATGGCTACACCTTC
TRBJ2-7,TRBD1,few,TRBV7-2,CASSLRDRPGEQYF,TGTGCCAGCAGCCTCCGGGACAGGCCGGGTGAGCAGTACTTC
TRBJ2-7,.,.,TRBV11-2,CASSLLRAYEQYF,TGTGCCAGCAGCTTATTACGGGCCTACGAGCAGTACTTC
TRBJ2-5,.,.,TRBV7-6,CASSLSMGAGETQYF,TGTGCCAGCAGCTTGTCGATGGGGGCAGGGGAGACCCAGTACTTC
TRBJ2-1,TRBD2,.,TRBV12-3/TRBV12-4,CASSLARGYKFF,TGTGCCAGCAGTTTAGCGCGGGGGTACAAGTTCTTC
TRBJ2-7,TRBD1,many,TRBV11-2,CASSPPGGIVYEQYF,TGTGCCAGCAGCCCCCCAGGGGGTATCGTCTACGAGCAGTACTTC
TRBJ1-2,.,.,TRBV7-8,CASSLARNYGYTF,TGTGCCAGCAGCTTAGCTAGGAACTATGGCTACACCTTC
TRBJ2-1,.,.,TRBV19,CASSIQGSEQFF,TGTGCCAGTAGTATTCAGGGAAGTGAGCAGTTCTTC
TRBJ1-3,TRBD1,.,TRBV10-3,CAATGAGNTIYF,TGTGCCGCGACAGGGGCTGGAAACACCATATATTTT
TRBJ1-4,TRBD1,.,TRBV6-4,CASSLPLGQGLGVEKLFF,TGTGCCAGCAGTCTCCCCTTGGGACAGGGGTTAGGAGTCGAAAAACTGTTTTTT
TRBJ1-1,.,.,TRBV4-1,CASSQWGYTEAFF,TGCGCCAGCAGCCAGTGGGGGTACACTGAAGCTTTCTTT
TRBJ2-5,TRBD1,.,TRBV10-2,CASSPGTVQETQYF,TGCGCCAGCAGTCCCGGGACAGTTCAAGAGACCCAGTACTTC
TRBJ1-1,.,once,TRBV12-3/TRBV12-4,CASSLRADTEAFF,TGTGCCAGCAGCCTTAGGGCTGACACTGAAGCTTTCTTT
TRBJ2-7,.,.,TRBV11-3,CASSLLAGAEQYF,TGTGCCAGCAGCTTACTTGCAGGGGCCGAGCAGTACTTC
TRBJ2-1,.,.,TRBV5-5,CASRGAYNEQFF,TGTGCCAGCCGTGGGGCCTACAATGAGCAGTTCTTC
TRBJ2-5,.,.,TRBV6-2/TRBV6-3,CASSGTRESETQYF,TGTGCCAGCAGCGGGACAAGGGAGTCAGAGACCCAGTACTTC
TRBJ2-5,.,.,TRBV11-2,CASSSMWTGETQYF,TGTGCCAGCAGCTCGATGTGGACGGGAGAGACCCAGTACTTC
TRBJ2-2,TRBD1,.,TRBV2,CASLYRGNTGELFF,TGTGCCAGCTTATACAGGGGGAACACCGGGGAGCTGTTTTTT
TRBJ1-4,.,.,TRBV9,CASSPGAGREKLFF,TGTGCCAGCAGCCCAGGGGCAGGCAGGGAAAAACTGTTTTTT
TRBJ2-1,TRBD2,.,TRBV2,CANSILRSSGEEQFF,TGTGCCAACTCTATTCTCCGGTCTAGCGGGGAGGAGCAGTTCTTC
TRBJ1-5,.,.,TRBV28,CASREQGRGNQPQHF,TGTGCCAGCCGCGAACAGGGAAGGGGCAATCAGCCCCAGCATTTT
TRBJ2-7,.,.,TRBV28,CASSSRGGREQYF,TGTGCCAGCAGTTCACGTGGGGGGCGCGAGCAGTACTTC
TRBJ1-4,TRBD1,few,TRBV18,CASSPRTQGIANEKLFF,TGTGCCAGCTCACCACGGACACAGGGGATTGCTAATGAAAAACTGTTTTTT
TRBJ2-1,TRBD2,.,TRBV7-2,CASSLSGLAGASEQFF,TGTGCCAGCAGCCTCTCCGGACTAGCGGGGGCGAGTGAGCAGTTCTTC
TRBJ1-4,.,.,TRBV4-1,CASSQVGGFAEKLFF,TGCGCCAGCAGCCAAGTAGGGGGGTTTGCTGAAAAACTGTTTTTT
TRBJ1-5,TRBD1,.,TRBV4-1,CASSQGLRDRGRQPQHF,TGCGCCAGCAGCCAAGGACTCCGGGACAGGGGGCGACAGCCCCAGCATTTT
TRBJ2-5,TRBD1,.,TRBV6-5,CASSYSGQGETQYF,TGTGCCAGCAGTTACTCTGGACAGGGTGAGACCCAGTACTTC
TRBJ1-6,.,.,TRBV9,CASSVSRAGSPLHF,TGTGCCAGCAGCGTATCCAGGGCGGGTTCACCCCTCCACTTT
TRBJ2-7,TRBD1,.,TRBV18,CASSPGTGFHEQYF,TGTGCCAGCTCCCCCGGGACAGGGTTCCACGAGCAGTACTTC
TRBJ2-1,TRBD1,.,TRBV5-8,CASSQGQHSGEQFF,TGTGCCAGCAGCCAGGGACAGCACTCAGGTGAGCAGTTCTTC
TRBJ2-7,TRBD1,.,TRBV5-1,CASSAITGGLDEQYF,TGCGCCAGCAGCGCGATTACAGGGGGTCTGGACGAGCAGTACTTC
TRBJ2-3,.,.,TRBV9,CASSVAWRDTQYF,TGTGCCAGCAGCGTAGCATGGCGAGATACGCAGTATTTT
TRBJ2-5,TRBD2,.,TRBV9,CASSALAGGQRETQYF,TGTGCCAGCAGCGCCCTAGCGGGGGGGCAGCGGGAGACCCAGTACTTC
TRBJ2-4,TRBD1,.,TRBV18,CASSPGQVAKNIQYF,TGTGCCAGCTCACCGGGACAGGTAGCCAAAAACATTCAGTACTTC
TRBJ2-1,.,.,TRBV6-5,CASMRDYEQFF,TGTGCCAGCATGCGGGACTATGAGCAGTTCTTC
TRBJ2-1,.,.,TRBV14,CASSQDKYWGDEQFF,TGTGCCAGCAGCCAAGATAAGTATTGGGGGGATGAGCAGTTCTTC
TRBJ2-7,.,once,TRBV6-5,CASSRNSYEQYF,TGTGCCAGCTCCCGTAACTCCTACGAGCAGTACTTC
TRBJ2-1,.,.,TRBV28,CASRRDNEQFF,TGTGCCAGCAGGCGGGACAATGAGCAGTTCTTC
TRBJ1-6,.,.,TRBV5-8,CASSGRQIYNSPLHF,TGTGCCAGCAGTGGGAGACAGATCTATAATTCACCCCTCCACTTT
TRBJ2-2,TRBD2,.,TRBV5-1,CASSRLAGDPNTGELFF,TGCGCCAGCAGCCGACTAGCGGGGGACCCGAACACCGGGGAGCTGTTTTTT
TRBJ2-7,.,once,TRBV7-2,CASSSLIGSYEQYF,TGTGCCAGCAGCTCCCTGATCGGAAGCTACGAGCAGTACTTC
TRBJ1-6,TRBD1,.,TRBV7-2,CASRVQGEVGPLHF,TGTGCCAGCAGGGTACAGGGGGAAGTCGGACCCCTCCACTTT
TRBJ2-1,TRBD1,.,TRBV19,CASSTRQGSQFF,TGTGCCAGTAGTACCCGACAGGGTAGTCAGTTCTTC
TRBJ1-1,TRBD1,.,TRBV6-2/TRBV6-3,CASSYETGGRDTEAFF,TGTGCCAGCAGTTACGAAACAGGGGGCCGAGACACTGAAGCTTTCTTT
TRBJ2-7,TRBD2,once,TRBV6-2/TRBV6-3,CASSYGMLAGEWTYEQYF,TGTGCCAGCAGTTACGGGATGCTAGCGGGGGAATGGACCTACGAGCAGTACTTC
TRBJ2-1,TRBD2,many,TRBV5-1,CASSWAGIAGVYNEQFF,TGCGCCAGCAGCTGGGCTGGGATAGCGGGAGTTTACAATGAGCAGTTCTTC
TRBJ2-5,TRBD1,.,TRBV7-9,CASSRLHRGLVVWGETQYF,TGTGCCAGCAGCCGTCTCCACAGGGGCCTAGTGGTGTGGGGAGAGACCCAGTACTTC
TRBJ1-6,.,.,TRBV6-5,CASSYSGGDNSPLHF,TGTGCCAGCAGTTACTCCGGCGGGGATAATTCACCCCTCCACTTT
TRBJ1-6,.,.,TRBV7-6,CASSLEGWTRGSPLHF,TGTGCCAGCAGCTTAGAGGGGTGGACTCGTGGTTCACCCCTCCACTTT
TRBJ1-1,TRBD1,.,TRBV4-1,CASSRGTGQGGTEAFF,TGCGCCAGCAGCCGCGGGACAGGCCAGGGGGGCACTGAAGCTTTCTTT
TRBJ2-3,.,.,TRBV6-5,CASSYGARSADTQYF,TGTGCCAGCAGTTACGGGGCTAGGTCGGCAGATACGCAGTATTTT
TRBJ2-3,TRBD2,.,TRBV5-8,CASSLGRGLAGVDTQYF,TGTGCCAGCAGCTTGGGCAGGGGACTAGCGGGGGTAGATACGCAGTATTTT